This is a list of T cell receptor beta chains from one sample in a study of T cell changes during pregnancy in multiple sclerosis. Data came from immunoSEQ multiplex PCR; TCRdb stores just in-frame clones and leaves some out. The sample contains tens of thousands of clones, around 94% of which appear only once. Sequencing was performed on peripheral blood, taken in the third trimester of pregnancy. These TCRs come from a female donor with multiple sclerosis, enrolled in a pregnancy study. Each CDR3 is given with its conserved first and last residue. A D gene is named only where the DNA matches it firmly. The size entry is marked missing in some rows and otherwise reads once, few, many or a size class.

v_call: TRBV19
d_call: NA
j_call: TRBJ1-3
clone_size: NA
cdr3_nt: TGTGCCAGTAGCGCCGCTCATAGCTCTGGAAACACCATATATTTT
cdr3_aa: CASSAAHSSGNTIYF

v_call: TRBV14
d_call: TRBD1
j_call: TRBJ2-7
clone_size: NA
cdr3_nt: TGTGCCAGCAGACCCGGGACAGCCTACGAGCAGTACTTC
cdr3_aa: CASRPGTAYEQYF

v_call: TRBV28
d_call: NA
j_call: TRBJ1-4
clone_size: NA
cdr3_nt: TGTGCCAGCAGTTTAGCAGGGGCAACTAATGAAAAACTGTTTTTT
cdr3_aa: CASSLAGATNEKLFF

v_call: TRBV28
d_call: NA
j_call: TRBJ1-1
clone_size: NA
cdr3_nt: TGTGCCAGCAACCCGCGGGGCGCAAGGGCTGAAGCTTTCTTT
cdr3_aa: CASNPRGARAEAFF

v_call: TRBV27
d_call: TRBD1
j_call: TRBJ2-5
clone_size: NA
cdr3_nt: TGTGCCAGCAGTCCTCACAGGGGGCTAGAGACCCAGTACTTC
cdr3_aa: CASSPHRGLETQYF

v_call: TRBV11-3
d_call: NA
j_call: TRBJ2-7
clone_size: once
cdr3_nt: TGTGCCAGCAGCTTCGGACACGGCTACGAGCAGTACTTC
cdr3_aa: CASSFGHGYEQYF

v_call: TRBV30
d_call: NA
j_call: TRBJ2-7
clone_size: NA
cdr3_nt: TGTGCCTGGAGTGATCAGTTCGAGCAGTACTTC
cdr3_aa: CAWSDQFEQYF

v_call: TRBV11-1
d_call: TRBD1
j_call: TRBJ2-7
clone_size: once
cdr3_nt: TGTGCCAGCAGCTCTCGTACGGGACAGGGACTCGAGCAGTACTTC
cdr3_aa: CASSSRTGQGLEQYF

v_call: TRBV2
d_call: TRBD1
j_call: TRBJ1-2
clone_size: NA
cdr3_nt: TGTGCCAGCAGGGCACAGGGGCTAGCTAACTATGGCTACACCTTC
cdr3_aa: CASRAQGLANYGYTF

v_call: TRBV2
d_call: TRBD1
j_call: TRBJ1-2
clone_size: NA
cdr3_nt: TGTGCCAGCAGGTTAGGGCAGGGGGCTTTTGGCTACACCTTC
cdr3_aa: CASRLGQGAFGYTF

v_call: TRBV5-6
d_call: TRBD1
j_call: TRBJ2-7
clone_size: once
cdr3_nt: TGTGCCAGCAGCTTGGGAGGTTGGACAGGGCGTCACGACGAGCAGTACTTC
cdr3_aa: CASSLGGWTGRHDEQYF